This T cell receptor (beta chain) appears in the sequencing data of a study of vaccination and CD4 T cells after COVID-19. Turning to the study itself: Sampling that followed vaccination took place a median approximately 72 days after dose two, within a range of 14 to 241.

Germline CDR1 and CDR2: KGHSH and LQKENI. The V gene end was trimmed by 6 bases and the J gene end by 6 bases; junction bases not matched to a gene: 6. The CDR3 sequence is 14 residues long. As to time point: late sampling 161 to 241 days after vaccination in three convalescent patients. The treatment is: approximately 10-day PBMC culture with coronavirus spike peptide pools or control peptides (ViraFEST assay). There are a few counts of this clonotype. The antigen remains undetermined. General study findings and limits: Median SARS-CoV-2-reactive clonotype numbers went from roughly 19 to 38; this increase was not significant.

Oncomine TCR Beta short-read sequencing was applied to DNA from cultured CD4+ T cells. TCRdb recomputed calls from the PCR reads with MiXCR, one row per CDR3 protein. Altogether 20,000 to 25,000 distinct CDR3 sequences are present, over 40% being singletons, with the ten largest covering roughly 5%. The sample in question was CD4+ T cells from blood, cultured in vitro, obtained about 7 months after SARS-CoV-2 vaccination. The TCR was taken from a human donor who had recovered from COVID-19. This chain joins TRBV18 and TRBJ1-5; 9 bases map to TRBD1. The DNA for the CDR3 is TGTGCCAGCTCCCTGGGACAGGGAGGTCAGCCCCAGCATTTT. Translation: CASSLGQGGQPQHF.